The subject of this entry is one T cell receptor (beta chain). Its antigen target is currently unknown. No base qualities exist here, and no much larger clone lies one base off it. The CDR3 starts with the cysteine, ends with the phenylalanine, and has 15 residues. Only the CDR3 region is kept as DNA, spanning 45 bases read in frame from base 1. Sequences SGHTA (CDR1) and FQGNSA (CDR2) are obtained from the germline V gene. V is pruned by 5 bases and J by 4 bases, leaving 7 bases of the junction without a gene match. TCRbeta CDR3 regions were amplified from genomic DNA using the immunoSEQ Assay, a bias-controlled multiplex PCR. As for the original processing: The number of nucleated cells in each sample was estimated by amplification of reference gene primers within the assay. Sequence reads were collapsed and filtered to measure the absolute abundance of every unique TCRbeta CDR3 rearrangement. Productive Simpson clonality was computed per sample as the square root of Simpson's diversity index over productive rearrangements. Entries here come from immuneACCESS through TCRdb and include only in-frame sequences with V and J called. Some clones fail to appear in such tables; in the studies checked, an unresolved V gene covers under half of the shortfall, and the cause of the remainder is unknown. V, J and clone size are taken as reported in that table, and D and trimming were inferred from the DNA itself. Counted in this sample were approximately 85,000 clones; 85% to 95% of them appeared once. The ten top clones hold approximately 6% of the sample.

The data are from a study of blood T cell repertoires in COVID-19 (TCRdb year 2020). With respect to the entire study: Collaborator samples came from the United States, Italy and Spain and covered acute and convalescent phases of COVID-19. The prospective study material was composed of cDNA or gDNA derived from T cells, B-cell-depleted T cells, or PBMCs. Deeply sampled blood TCRbeta repertoires from subjects exposed to, actively infected with, or recovered from COVID-19 were included in the dataset. The repertoires were released in a freely available public database intended as a resource for research on the immune response to SARS-CoV-2. Samples were obtained from the ongoing ImmuneRACE study (first 160 participants) and from about 1,300 subjects provided by 6 global collaborators. Sample metadata almost always included a de-identified subject ID, COVID-19 status, age in years and sex. HLA class I and class II types, where available, came from metadata supplied by the sample provider rather than from assay-based typing.

The collaborating institutions used their own protocols to collect whole blood in K2EDTA tubes. For TCRbeta analysis, collaborators shipped samples as frozen whole blood, isolated PBMCs, or DNA extracted from either of those sample types. Broad study findings and their caveats: How much clinical and demographic metadata was included differed by source and by participant, and the metadata was provided uncurated.

The chain is encoded by TRBV7-2 joined to TRBJ2-5; TRBD2 aligns with 10 central bases. This receptor was obtained from a woman in her sixties or seventies with active COVID-19. The sequenced sample was peripheral blood. The nucleotide sequence reads TGTGCCAGCAGCCCACGTCGACTAGCGGGAGAGACCCAGTACTTC. It encodes CASSPRRLAGETQYF.